The 8 T cell receptor beta chains below come from one sample, sequenced in a study of blood T cell repertoires in COVID-19 (dated by TCRdb to 2018 to 2020). To prepare the library, the immunoSEQ multiplex PCR assay was applied. TCRdb stores this immuneACCESS table with in-frame sequences only. Part of the clones is absent; in the studies checked, under half of the shortfall reflects unresolved V genes, and no reason is known for the rest. This sample has hundreds of thousands of clones in its table, and around 85% of those were observed once. The ten largest clones capture roughly 4.6% of the sample. The specimen sequenced was peripheral blood. The receptors were gathered from a man aged 45-65 years with active or convalescent COVID-19.

The sample holds a few counts of this clone. The genes are TRBV2 and TRBJ1-5; 7 nucleotides line up with TRBD1. The germline V gene has CDR1 SNHLY and CDR2 FYNNEI. V shed 8 bases, J shed 2 bases, and the junction held 6 bases outside the gene matches. CDR3 length equals 14 residues. The CDR3: CASEVGGGNQPQHF. CDR3 nucleotide sequence: TGTGCCAGCGAAGTAGGGGGCGGCAATCAGCCCCAGCATTTT.

The rearrangement joins TRBV4-1 to TRBJ2-7; 9 bases fit TRBD2. The CDR3 has 18 residues. Germline CDR1 and CDR2: MGHRA and YSYEKL. V was clipped by 4 bases and J by 4 bases; unmatched bases: 17. The CDR3 is CASSPSPALAGGRYEQYF. The CDR3 DNA sequence: TGCGCCAGCAGCCCCTCCCCGGCCCTGGCGGGAGGGAGATACGAGCAGTACTTC.

J is TRBJ1-3 and V is TRBV14, with 7 nucleotides matching TRBD1. CDR1 and CDR2 from the germline V gene are SGHDN and FVKESK. The V segment lost 4 bases and the J segment 0 bases; nucleotides outside the gene matches: 9. The CDR3 is 17 amino acids. For the CDR3, the DNA is TGTGCCAGCAGCCCGCCGGGGACAGCGATCTCTGGAAACACCATATATTTT. Translated: CASSPPGTAISGNTIYF.

V is TRBV20-1 and J is TRBJ1-3; D ambiguous. Trimming stripped 0 bases from V and 5 bases from J, with 2 bases between. CDR1 is DFQATT and CDR2 is SNEGSKA in the germline V gene (reference sequence). The CDR3 has 11 amino acids. The CDR3 spells CSARDRNTIYF. The CDR3 DNA reads TGCAGTGCTAGAGATAGAAACACCATATATTTT.

The chain employs TRBV6-2 or TRBV6-3 and TRBJ1-6, with TRBD1 identical over 8 bases. The J segment lost 7 bases and the V segment lost 2 bases, leaving 10 bases of the junction unmatched. This CDR3 has 17 residues. CDR1 and CDR2 from the germline V gene are MNHEY and SVGEGT. The CDR3: CASSYPERQGFNSPLHF. As DNA, the CDR3 is TGTGCCAGCAGTTACCCGGAACGACAGGGGTTCAATTCACCCCTCCACTTT.

V is TRBV5-1 and J is TRBJ2-6; TRBD1 agrees at 9 bases. The CDR3 has 18 residues. The V segment lost 4 bases and the J segment 4 bases; nucleotides outside the gene matches: 12. Germline CDR1 SGHRS, CDR2 YFSETQ. The CDR3 sequence: CASSPGGQGLAGANVLTF. The CDR3 DNA reads TGCGCCAGCAGCCCGGGGGGACAGGGTCTTGCCGGGGCCAACGTCCTGACTTTC.

A few counts support this clone. V is TRBV9 and J is TRBJ1-1; D is undetermined. The CDR3 runs 13 residues. Germline CDR1 is SGDLS and CDR2 is YYNGEE. Trimming removed 0 bases from V and 5 bases from J, with 8 bases in between. CDR3 in amino acids: CASSVERETEAFF. The CDR3, as DNA: TGTGCCAGCAGCGTAGAAAGGGAGACTGAAGCTTTCTTT.

The CDR3 region is CASSDVMETQYF. Written as DNA, the CDR3 is TGTGCCAGCAGTGATGTTATGGAGACCCAGTACTTC. This rearrangement joins TRBV2 to TRBJ2-5; D is undetermined. This CDR3 comprises 12 residues. Deletions cut 3 bases from V and 5 bases from J, with 7 bases between. Germline CDR1 and CDR2: SNHLY and FYNNEI. The variable domain in full, with the rest retrieved from reference TRBV2 and TRBJ2-5, is EPEVTQTPSHQVTQMGQEVILRCVPISNHLYFYWYRQILGQKVEFLVSFYNNEISEKSEIFDDQFSVERPDGSNFTLKIRSTKLEDSAMYFCASSDVMETQYFGPGTRLLVL.